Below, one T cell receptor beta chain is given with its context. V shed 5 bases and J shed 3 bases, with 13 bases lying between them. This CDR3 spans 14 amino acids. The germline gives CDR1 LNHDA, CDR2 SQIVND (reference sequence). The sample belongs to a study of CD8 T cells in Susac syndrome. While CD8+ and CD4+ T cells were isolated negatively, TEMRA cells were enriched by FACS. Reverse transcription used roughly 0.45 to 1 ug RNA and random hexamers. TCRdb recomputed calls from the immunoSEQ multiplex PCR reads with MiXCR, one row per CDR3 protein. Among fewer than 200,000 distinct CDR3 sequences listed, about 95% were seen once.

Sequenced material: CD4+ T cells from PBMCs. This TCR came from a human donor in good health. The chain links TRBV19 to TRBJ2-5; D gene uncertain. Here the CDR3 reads CASSLMASEETQYF. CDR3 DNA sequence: TGTGCCAGTAGTTTAATGGCTTCTGAAGAGACCCAGTACTTC.